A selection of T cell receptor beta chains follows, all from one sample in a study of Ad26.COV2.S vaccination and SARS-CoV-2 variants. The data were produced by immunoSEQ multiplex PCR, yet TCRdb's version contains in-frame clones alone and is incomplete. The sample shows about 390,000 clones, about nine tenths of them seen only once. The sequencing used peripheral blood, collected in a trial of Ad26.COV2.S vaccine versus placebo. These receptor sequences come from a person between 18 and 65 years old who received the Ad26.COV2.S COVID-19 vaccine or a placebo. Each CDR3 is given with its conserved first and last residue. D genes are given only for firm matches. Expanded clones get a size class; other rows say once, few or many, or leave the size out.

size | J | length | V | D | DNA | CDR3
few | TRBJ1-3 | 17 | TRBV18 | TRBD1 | TGTGCCAGCTCACCCAACACCGGGACAGGGACTGGAAACACCATATATTTT | CASSPNTGTGTGNTIYF
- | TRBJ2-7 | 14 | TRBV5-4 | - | TGTGCCAGCAGCTTGGGTGGTGGCTCCTACGAGCAGTACTTC | CASSLGGGSYEQYF
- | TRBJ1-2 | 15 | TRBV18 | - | TGTGCCAGCTCACCTACCGGGACGGGGAACTATGGCTACACCTTC | CASSPTGTGNYGYTF
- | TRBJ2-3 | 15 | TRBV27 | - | TGTGCCAGCAGTTTAGGGGCCTGGGGCACAGATACGCAGTATTTT | CASSLGAWGTDTQYF
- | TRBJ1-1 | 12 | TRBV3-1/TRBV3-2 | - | TGTGCCAGCAGCTTCCGGACAGCTCAAGCTTTCTTT | CASSFRTAQAFF
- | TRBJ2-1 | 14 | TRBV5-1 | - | TGCGCCAGCAGCCAATCGGGACGCACCAATGAGCAGTTCTTC | CASSQSGRTNEQFF
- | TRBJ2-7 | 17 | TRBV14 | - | TGTGCCAGCAGCCAGACTGCCGGGTCCCCTTTGGCCTACGAGCAGTACTTC | CASSQTAGSPLAYEQYF
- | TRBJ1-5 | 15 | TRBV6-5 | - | TGTGCCAGCAGTCAAACAGGGTTGAGCAATCAGCCCCAGCATTTT | CASSQTGLSNQPQHF
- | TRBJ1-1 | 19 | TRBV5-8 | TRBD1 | TGTGCCAGCAGCCGCTGGACAGGGGCAGCCCCGACGACTAACACTGAAGCTTTCTTT | CASSRWTGAAPTTNTEAFF
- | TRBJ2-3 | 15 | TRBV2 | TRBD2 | TGTGCCAGCAGTGAGGGACTAGCGGGCACAGATACGCAGTATTTT | CASSEGLAGTDTQYF
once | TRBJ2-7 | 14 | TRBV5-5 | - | TGTGCCAGCAGCTTGGAGAGGCAGGGATACGAGCAGTACTTC | CASSLERQGYEQYF
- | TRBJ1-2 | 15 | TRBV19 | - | TGTGCCAGTACCTTCCGAGACAGGTCCAACTATGGCTACACCTTC | CASTFRDRSNYGYTF
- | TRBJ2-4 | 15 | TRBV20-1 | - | TGCAGTGCTAGTCCCGGGACCCTCGCCAAAAACATTCAGTACTTC | CSASPGTLAKNIQYF
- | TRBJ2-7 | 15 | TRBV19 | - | TGTGCCAGTAGTCCACGACCCGAGAGCTCCTACGAGCAGTACTTC | CASSPRPESSYEQYF
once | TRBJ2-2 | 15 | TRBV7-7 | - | TGTGCTAGCAGCTTAGCCAGCTCGGGCACCGGGGAGCTGTTTTTT | CASSLASSGTGELFF
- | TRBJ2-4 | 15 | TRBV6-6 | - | TGTGCCAGCAGTTACATCGGGGGGCCTTCAAACATTCAGTACTTC | CASSYIGGPSNIQYF
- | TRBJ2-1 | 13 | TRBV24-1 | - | TGTGCCACCAGTGATTTCAGGGGGGTAGAGCAGTTCTTC | CATSDFRGVEQFF
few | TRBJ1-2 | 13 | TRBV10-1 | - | TGCGCCAGCAGTGAGACGGAGAACTATGGCTACACCTTC | CASSETENYGYTF
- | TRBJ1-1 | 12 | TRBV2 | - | TGTGCCAGCAAAGAGCCTACGTCTGAAGCTTTCTTT | CASKEPTSEAFF
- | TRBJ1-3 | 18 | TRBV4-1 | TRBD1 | TGCGCCAGCAGCCAAGATTTGACAGGGGGCCTCTCTGGAAACACCATATATTTT | CASSQDLTGGLSGNTIYF
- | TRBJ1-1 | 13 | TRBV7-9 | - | TGTGCCAGCAGCTTCGACCCCTCCACTGAAGCTTTCTTT | CASSFDPSTEAFF
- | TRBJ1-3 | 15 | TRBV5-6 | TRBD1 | TGTGCCAGCAGCCGGGACAGGGGGTTTGGAAACACCATATATTTT | CASSRDRGFGNTIYF
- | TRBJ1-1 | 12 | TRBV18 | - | TGTGCCAGCTCACACCCCGGCAGTGAAGCTTTCTTT | CASSHPGSEAFF
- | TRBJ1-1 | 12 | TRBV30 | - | TGTGCCTGGAGCTCGTGGAACACTGAAGCTTTCTTT | CAWSSWNTEAFF
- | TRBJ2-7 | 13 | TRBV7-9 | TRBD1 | TGTGCCAGCAGCTACACAGGGGGCTACGAGCAGTACTTC | CASSYTGGYEQYF
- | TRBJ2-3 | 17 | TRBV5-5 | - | TGTGCCAGCAGCTTGGCCCCCCGCACAGGGTGGATAGATACGCAGTATTTT | CASSLAPRTGWIDTQYF
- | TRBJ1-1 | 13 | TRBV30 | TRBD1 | TGTGCCTGGAGTGTCAGGGGGATGGTTGAAGCTTTCTTT | CAWSVRGMVEAFF
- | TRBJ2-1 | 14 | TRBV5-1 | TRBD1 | TGCGCCAGCAGCTTGGGAGACAGGGAAAATGAGCAGTTCTTC | CASSLGDRENEQFF
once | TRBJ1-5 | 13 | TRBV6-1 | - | TGTGCCAGCAGTGAAGGAGGACGCAAGCCCCAGCATTTT | CASSEGGRKPQHF
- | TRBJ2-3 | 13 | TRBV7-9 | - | TGTGCCAGCAGCTTCACAGGGACAGATACGCAGTATTTT | CASSFTGTDTQYF
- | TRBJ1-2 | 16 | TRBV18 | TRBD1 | TGTGCCAGCTCACCCACTGACAGGGGGCTTAACTATGGCTACACCTTC | CASSPTDRGLNYGYTF
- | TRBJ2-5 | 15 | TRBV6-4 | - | TGTGCCAGCACCCGGGGGAGGCGGGGAGGAGAGACCCAGTACTTC | CASTRGRRGGETQYF
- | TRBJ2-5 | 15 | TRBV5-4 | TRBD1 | TGTGCCAGCAGCTTTCCCGGACAGGGGATCGAGACCCAGTACTTC | CASSFPGQGIETQYF
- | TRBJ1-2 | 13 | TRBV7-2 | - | TGTGCCAGCAGCTTAGAGCCCGGGGCCGGCTACACCTTC | CASSLEPGAGYTF
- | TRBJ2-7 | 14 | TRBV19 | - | TGTGCCAGTAGTATACAGGGAACTAACTACGAGCAGTACTTC | CASSIQGTNYEQYF
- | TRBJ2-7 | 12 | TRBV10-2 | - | TGCGCCAGCAGTCTGGAGGGAGGCGAGCAGTACTTC | CASSLEGGEQYF
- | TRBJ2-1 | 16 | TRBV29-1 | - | TGCAGCGTTGAAGAGCGCGGCAGGGAGAACTACAATGAGCAGTTCTTC | CSVEERGRENYNEQFF
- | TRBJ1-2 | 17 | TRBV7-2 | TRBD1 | TGTGCCAGCAGCTTACGCAGGGGGACGGCATCGGTCTATGGCTACACCTTC | CASSLRRGTASVYGYTF
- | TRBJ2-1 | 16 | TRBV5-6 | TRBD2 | TGTGCCAGCAGCTTCAGCACAGCGGGGGTCTACAATGAGCAGTTCTTC | CASSFSTAGVYNEQFF
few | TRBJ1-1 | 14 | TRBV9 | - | TGTGCCAGCAGCGTAGAAACAGGAAACACTGAAGCTTTCTTT | CASSVETGNTEAFF
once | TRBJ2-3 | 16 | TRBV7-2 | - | TGTGCCAGCAGCACCGGGAATACACCCCCCGTGGATACGCAGTATTTT | CASSTGNTPPVDTQYF
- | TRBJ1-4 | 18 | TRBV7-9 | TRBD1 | TGTGCCAGCAGTTCGCTCTTGACAGGGATATCCCTGAATGAAAAACTGTTTTTT | CASSSLLTGISLNEKLFF
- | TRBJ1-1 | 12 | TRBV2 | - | TGTGCCAGCAGTGAGGGGTTGCCCGAAGCTTTCTTT | CASSEGLPEAFF